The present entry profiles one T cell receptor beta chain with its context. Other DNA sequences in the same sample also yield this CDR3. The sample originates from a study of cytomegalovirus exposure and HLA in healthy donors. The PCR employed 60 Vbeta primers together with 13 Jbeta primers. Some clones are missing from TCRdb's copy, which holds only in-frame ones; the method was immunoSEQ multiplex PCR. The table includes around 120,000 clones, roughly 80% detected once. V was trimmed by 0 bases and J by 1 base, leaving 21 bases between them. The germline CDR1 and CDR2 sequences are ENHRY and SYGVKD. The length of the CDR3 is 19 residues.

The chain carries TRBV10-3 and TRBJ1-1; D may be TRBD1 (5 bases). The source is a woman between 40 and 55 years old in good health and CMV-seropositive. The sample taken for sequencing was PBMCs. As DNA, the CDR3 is TGTGCCATCAGTGAGTCTGCCCTGGGACTGCATCAGGAGAACACTGAAGCTTTCTTT. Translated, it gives CAISESALGLHQENTEAFF.